A single sample gave rise to the 18 T cell receptor beta chains below, sequenced in a study of T cell repertoires in cytomegalovirus infection. These receptors' antigens are unknown. TCRdb called the reads again in MiXCR, with one record for every CDR3 protein. There are about 770,000 distinct CDR3 sequences in the sample; about 29% occur only once, and about an eighth lies in the top ten. Sequenced here: cultured CD8+ T cells from PBMCs, sampled from culture after CMV antigen stimulation. The receptor source for this set is a human donor in good health (CMV status not recorded). Some clones in this sample may be carry-over from other donors' samples.

This clonotype was found once. The chain is built from TRBV2 and TRBJ2-2; D remains ambiguous. This CDR3 has 13 amino acids. Germline V gene sequence: CDR1 SNHLY, CDR2 FYNNEI. Trimming removed 6 bases from V and 3 bases from J, with 8 bases in between. In nucleotides, the CDR3 is TGTGCCAGCAGCTCGTCTTACACCGGGGAGCTGTTTTTT. Amino acid sequence: CASSSSYTGELFF.

This clonotype was recorded a few times. Here the CDR3 reads CASFPGMAYNEQFF. DNA of the CDR3: TGTGCCAGCTTTCCAGGGATGGCGTACAATGAGCAGTTCTTC. The rearrangement uses TRBV5-6 and TRBJ2-1; D perhaps matches TRBD1 (5 bases). The CDR3 runs to 14 residues. Germline CDR1 SGHDT, CDR2 YYEEEE. V lost 7 bases, J lost 4 bases, and 15 bases lay in between.

In its sample, this clonotype was seen a few times. V and J are TRBV11-3 and TRBJ2-7; D unresolved. CDR1 is SGHNT, CDR2 YENEEA, per germline. Trimming pared 5 bases from V and 4 bases from J, leaving 18 bases between. The CDR3 is 15 amino acids. DNA of the CDR3: TGTGCCAGCAGCGTGTACGAGTGTGATGCTTACGAGCAGTACGTC. Translation: CASSVYECDAYEQYV.

This clonotype was counted a few times. The J gene is TRBJ2-1, the V gene TRBV12-3 or TRBV12-4; D possibly corresponds to TRBD1 (6 bases). V lost 5 bases and J 2 bases, leaving 13 bases between the germline ends. The CDR3 is 15 residues long. CDR3 nucleotides: TGTGCCAGCAGTCTCCAGGGGTCCGCCTACAATGAGCAGTTCTTC. Its protein product is CASSLQGSAYNEQFF.

This clonotype was counted a few times. The V gene is TRBV12-3 or TRBV12-4, the J gene TRBJ2-3; D may be TRBD2 (6 bases). CDR3 length: 15 residues. V lost 4 bases and J lost 0, with 11 bases in between. The CDR3 reads CASSYPGLSTDTQYF. The CDR3 nucleotides read TGTGCCAGCAGTTATCCGGGACTGAGCACAGATACGCAGTATTTT.

This clonotype was counted ten times or more. This sequence joins TRBV7-6 and TRBJ2-7; no firm D call. CDR1 and CDR2 from the germline V gene are SGHVS and FNYEAQ. Trimming took off 1 base at V and 5 bases at J, with 15 bases between the two ends. This CDR3 comprises 15 residues. The CDR3 loop is CASSLDEWSFHEQYF. Here the CDR3 DNA reads TGTGCCAGCAGCTTAGATGAATGGTCTTTCCACGAGCAGTACTTC.

This rearrangement joins TRBV7-9 to TRBJ1-5; TRBD1 aligns across 12 bases. This CDR3 is 17 amino acids long. Germline V gene lookup returns CDR1 SEHNR and CDR2 FQNEAQ (reference sequence). V was clipped by 2 bases and J by 4 bases; unmatched bases: 6. The CDR3 coding sequence is TGTGCCAGCAGCTTAACGGGACAGGGGGCGAGGAATCAGCCCCAGCATTTT. This encodes CASSLTGQGARNQPQHF.

V and J are TRBV6-8 and TRBJ1-1; the D gene is possibly TRBD1 (5 bases). There are 14 residues in the CDR3. Trimming cost V 2 bases and J 0 bases, with 7 bases left between them. Per the germline V gene, CDR1 is MNHGY and CDR2 is SAAAGT. The DNA of the CDR3 is TGTGCCAGCAGTTACAAGGGGATGAACACTGAAGCTTTCTTT. Protein: CASSYKGMNTEAFF.

This clonotype was observed many times. The V gene is TRBV2, the J gene TRBJ1-4; TRBD1 is a possible D gene (5 bases). The CDR3 totals 17 residues. Germline CDR1 SNHLY, CDR2 FYNNEI. Trimming removed 6 bases at V and 3 bases at J, with 20 bases between. The CDR3 region has the DNA TGTGCCAGCAGCCTGGGACCTAGGGAGGAGGCTAATGAAAAACTGTTTTTT. Protein sequence: CASSLGPREEANEKLFF.

As for this clonotype: A read error may explain this, as a much larger clone is one base away. The chain combines TRBV7-6 with TRBJ1-4; 7 positions match TRBD1. V trimming: 5 bases; J trimming: 0 bases; junction bases outside the gene matches: 3. The CDR3 runs to 15 residues. Germline lookup yields CDR1 SGHVS and CDR2 FNYEAQ. CDR3 DNA sequence: TGTGCCAGCAGCCATCAGGGGGCAACTAATGAAAAACTGTTTTTT. Translating gives CASSHQGATNEKLFF.

V gene TRBV20-1 combines with J gene TRBJ2-7; 7 bases fit TRBD2. From germline, CDR1 is DFQATT and CDR2 SNEGSKA (reference sequence). The CDR3 is 14 residues long. V gave up 6 bases and J gave up 2 bases; unmatched junction bases: 10. The CDR3 spells CSAPAGLGAYEQYF. DNA for the CDR3: TGCAGTGCCCCAGCGGGACTTGGGGCCTACGAGCAGTACTTC.

J is TRBJ2-3 and V is TRBV7-2; D gene uncertain. Germline CDR1 SGHTA, CDR2 FQGNSA. V was pared by 4 bases and J by 2 bases, with 16 bases between. The CDR3 has 16 amino acids. The CDR3 DNA reads TGTGCCAGCAGCTCCCTACTAAGCCGCGCCACAGATACGCAGTATTTT. It is translated as CASSSLLSRATDTQYF.

V is TRBV12-3 or TRBV12-4 and J is TRBJ1-1; perhaps TRBD1 as D (5 bases). This CDR3 contains 17 residues. The ends were cut back, 2 bases at V and 1 base at J, with 17 bases in the middle. The CDR3 nucleotides are TGTGCCAGCAGTTTAAGGGGCAATCTTTTCTCGAACACTGAAGCTTTCTTT. It codes for CASSLRGNLFSNTEAFF.

The chain uses TRBV19 and TRBJ1-2; D remains unclear. Per the germline V gene, CDR1 is LNHDA and CDR2 is SQIVND (reference sequence). V shed 9 bases and J shed 5 bases, with 28 bases lying between them. The CDR3 sequence is 17 residues long. The CDR3 sequence: CASLETRQVRELYGYTF. DNA of the CDR3: TGTGCCAGCCTGGAAACCCGCCAAGTGAGGGAACTATATGGCTACACCTTC.

This clonotype was recorded at least ten times. This rearrangement joins TRBV7-6 to TRBJ2-5; 9 bases agree with TRBD1. CDR1 SGHVS and CDR2 FNYEAQ come from the germline V gene. This CDR3 is 17 amino acids long. J was trimmed by 5 bases and V by 5 bases; bases with no gene match: 15. The CDR3 nucleotides read TGTGCCAGCAGCGTATCATTGGGACAGGGAGGGAAGGAGACCCAGTACTTC. Amino acid sequence: CASSVSLGQGGKETQYF.

This clonotype is a singleton in its sample. This chain links TRBV12-3 or TRBV12-4 with TRBJ1-4; the D gene is possibly TRBD1 (6 bases). The CDR3 length is 15 residues. V was cut by 3 bases and J by 4 bases, with 12 bases left in between. CDR3 DNA: TGTGCCAGCAGTTTTTGGACAGAGGGTAATGAAAAACTGTTTTTT. As protein: CASSFWTEGNEKLFF.

This chain links TRBV12-3 or TRBV12-4 with TRBJ1-1; D gene unclear. The germline V and J ends were trimmed by 4 bases and 6 bases, with 12 bases remaining between them. CDR3 size: 13 residues. CDR3 DNA: TGTGCCAGCAGTTGGGGAGTTAACGCTGAAGCTTTCTTT. It is translated as CASSWGVNAEAFF.

This clonotype was seen repeatedly, ten times or more. The chain employs TRBV28 and TRBJ2-7, with D perhaps TRBD1 or TRBD2 (5 bases each). Germline V gene lookup returns CDR1 MDHEN and CDR2 SYDVKM. This CDR3 region has 16 residues. V lost 4 bases and J 1 base, leaving 17 bases between the germline ends. CDR3 amino acids: CASSSNGDLKSYEQYV. For the CDR3, the DNA is TGTGCCAGCAGTTCAAACGGGGACCTGAAATCCTACGAGCAGTACGTC.